This TCR beta chain was identified during a study of neurological immune-mediated disorders. CDR3 length: 20 residues. The germline V gene has CDR1 SGHTA and CDR2 FQGNSA. V lost 2 bases and J lost 5; bases outside the gene matches: 21. The table lists this clonotype with many counts. MiXCR, applied by TCRdb to the 5' RACE reads, yields one record per CDR3 protein. The table has tens of thousands of distinct CDR3 sequences, roughly 5% seen once. V usage is TRBV7-2 and J usage is TRBJ2-3; 8 nucleotides match TRBD2. The material sequenced was PBMCs. The receptor was derived from a young man with multiple sclerosis. CDR3 in DNA: TGTGCCAGCAGCTTATATGCGGGGGGCCTAAAGAGGACCGGGGGAGATACGCAGTATTTT. Translation: CASSLYAGGLKRTGGDTQYF.